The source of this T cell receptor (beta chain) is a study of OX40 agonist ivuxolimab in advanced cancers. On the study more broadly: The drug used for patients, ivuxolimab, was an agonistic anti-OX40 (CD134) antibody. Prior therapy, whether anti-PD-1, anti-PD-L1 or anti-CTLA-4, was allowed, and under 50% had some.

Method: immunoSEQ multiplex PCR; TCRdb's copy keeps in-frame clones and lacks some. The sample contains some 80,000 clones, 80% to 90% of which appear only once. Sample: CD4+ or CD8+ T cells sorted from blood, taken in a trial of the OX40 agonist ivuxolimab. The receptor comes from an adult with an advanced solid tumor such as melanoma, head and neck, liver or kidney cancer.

CDR3 residues: CASSYTVYQETQYF. The CDR3 DNA reads as TGTGCCAGCAGTTATACAGTGTACCAAGAGACCCAGTACTTC. The chain joins TRBV6-1 to TRBJ2-5; D gene uncertain. The CDR3 is made up of 14 amino acids. Germline assignment: CDR1 MNHNS and CDR2 SASEGT. V was cut by 5 bases and J by 0 bases, with 10 bases left in between.